This T cell receptor (beta chain) was obtained from a study of shared clonotypes between healthy human individuals. This CDR3 contains 16 residues. CDR1 and CDR2 from the germline V gene are SGHTA and FQGNSA. V was pared by 5 bases and J by 1 base, with 8 bases of the junction left unmatched. The repertoire was sequenced with immunoSEQ multiplex PCR; TCRdb's copy has only in-frame clones and lacks some. This sample has under 600,000 clones; roughly 79% occur once, and the top ten carry approximately 12%. Sequenced: PBMCs. The TCR originated in a woman aged 40 to 50 in good health. Some clones in this sample may be carry-over from other donors' samples. V usage is TRBV7-2 and J usage is TRBJ2-3, with TRBD2 matching over 8 bases. The CDR3 region has the DNA TGTGCCAGCAGCCGGGCGGGAGGTATCGGCACAGATACGCAGTATTTT. Translation gives CASSRAGGIGTDTQYF.